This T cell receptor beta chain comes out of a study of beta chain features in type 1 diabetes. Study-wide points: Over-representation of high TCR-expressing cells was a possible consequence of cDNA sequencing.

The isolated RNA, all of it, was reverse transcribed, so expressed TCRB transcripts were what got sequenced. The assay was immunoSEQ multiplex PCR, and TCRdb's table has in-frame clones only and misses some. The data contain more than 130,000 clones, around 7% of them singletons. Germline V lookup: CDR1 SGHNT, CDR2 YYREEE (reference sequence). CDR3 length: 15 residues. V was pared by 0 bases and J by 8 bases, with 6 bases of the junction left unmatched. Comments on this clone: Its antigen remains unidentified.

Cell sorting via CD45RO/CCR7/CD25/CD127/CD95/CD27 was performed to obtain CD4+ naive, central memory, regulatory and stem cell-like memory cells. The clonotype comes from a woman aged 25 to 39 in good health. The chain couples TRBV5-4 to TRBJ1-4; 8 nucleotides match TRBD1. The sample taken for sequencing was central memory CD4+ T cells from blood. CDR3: CASSLDPGGGEKLFF. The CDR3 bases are TGTGCCAGCAGCTTGGATCCAGGGGGCGGAGAAAAACTGTTTTTT.